This T cell receptor (beta chain) was identified during a study of cytotoxic CD8 clonotypes in ibrutinib-treated CLL. Points from the study as a whole: Public clonotypes occurred uncommonly; on treatment, they contracted or remained stable. Sampling times differed between sustained-remission and progressing patients.

Here immunoSEQ multiplex PCR was the method, and the copy in TCRdb shows in-frame clones only, minus some. The sample includes some 200,000 clones, around 70% of them seen just once. Investigators sourced around 1.9 micrograms of genomic DNA from cryopreserved PBMCs for TCR beta libraries. Remarks on this clone: The antigen is undetermined.

This CDR3 region has 16 residues. Germline V lookup: CDR1 LGHNA, CDR2 YNFKEQ. The V segment lost 3 bases and the J segment 0 bases; nucleotides outside the gene matches: 3. This chain uses TRBV4-2 with TRBJ2-1; TRBD2 aligns across 9 bases. Sequencing was performed on PBMCs, taken after 12 months of ibrutinib treatment. This receptor was taken from a human donor with chronic lymphocytic leukemia. This CDR3 reads CASSHRSGSSYNEQFF. DNA for the CDR3: TGTGCCAGCAGCCATCGTAGCGGGAGCTCCTACAATGAGCAGTTCTTC.